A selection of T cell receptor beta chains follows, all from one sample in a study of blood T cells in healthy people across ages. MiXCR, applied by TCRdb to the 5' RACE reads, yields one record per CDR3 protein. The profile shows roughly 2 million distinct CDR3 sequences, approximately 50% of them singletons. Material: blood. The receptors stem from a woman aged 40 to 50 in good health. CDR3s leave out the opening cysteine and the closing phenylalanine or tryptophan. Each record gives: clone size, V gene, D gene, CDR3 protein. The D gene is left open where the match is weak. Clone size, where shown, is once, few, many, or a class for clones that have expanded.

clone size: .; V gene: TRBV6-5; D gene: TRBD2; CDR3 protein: ASSYPTPTSGAWEETQY
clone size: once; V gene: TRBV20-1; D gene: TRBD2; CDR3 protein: SANRLAGSTDTQY
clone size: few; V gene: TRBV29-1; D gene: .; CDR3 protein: SVGGIEETQY
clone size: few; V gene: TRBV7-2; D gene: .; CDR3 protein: ASSLDPSAYNEQF
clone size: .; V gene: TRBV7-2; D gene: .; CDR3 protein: ASNRERADTQY
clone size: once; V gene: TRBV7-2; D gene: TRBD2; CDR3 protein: ASSFWSGGRGNEQF
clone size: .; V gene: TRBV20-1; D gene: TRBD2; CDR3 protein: SARDRRGGTDTQY
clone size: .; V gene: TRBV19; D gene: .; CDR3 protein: ASSIRVDTQY
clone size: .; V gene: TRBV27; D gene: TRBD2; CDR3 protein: ASSPRLLAGLYNEQF
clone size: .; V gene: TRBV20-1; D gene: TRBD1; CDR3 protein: SASGQGKWEKLF
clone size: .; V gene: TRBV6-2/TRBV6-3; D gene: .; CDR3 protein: ASSYAGTSDSYEQY
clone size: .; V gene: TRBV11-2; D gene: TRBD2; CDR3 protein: ASSLDSRRAGSGEQF
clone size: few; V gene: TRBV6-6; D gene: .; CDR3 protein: ASSYSATEQY
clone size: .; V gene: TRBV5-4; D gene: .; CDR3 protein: ASSLWGSDSTYGYT
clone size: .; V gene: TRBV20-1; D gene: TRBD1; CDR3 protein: SADDRGVETQY
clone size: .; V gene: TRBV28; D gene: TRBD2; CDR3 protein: ASRGGLAGATDTQY
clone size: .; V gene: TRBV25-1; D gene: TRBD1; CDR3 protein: ASSVTGGFTEAF
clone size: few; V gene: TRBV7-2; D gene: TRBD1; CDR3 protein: ASSFDRGNTEAF
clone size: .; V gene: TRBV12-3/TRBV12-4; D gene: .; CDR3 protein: ASIRDGKYGYT
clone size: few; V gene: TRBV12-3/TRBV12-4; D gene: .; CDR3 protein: ASTYVVYEQF
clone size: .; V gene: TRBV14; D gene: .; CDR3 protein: ASSLIFLGEQY
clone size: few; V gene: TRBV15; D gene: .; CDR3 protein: ATSRDLGPQETQY
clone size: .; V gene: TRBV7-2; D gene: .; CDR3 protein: ASGPPSSYNEQF
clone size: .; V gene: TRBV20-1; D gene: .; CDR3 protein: SARDARGALYEQY
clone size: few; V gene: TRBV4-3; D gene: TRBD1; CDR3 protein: ASSQAGTDQETQY